This T cell receptor beta chain was documented in a study of shared T cell receptors in the human thymus. With V trimmed by 11 bases and J by 8 bases, 23 bases remained unmatched. This CDR3 is 17 amino acids long. Germline V gene sequence: CDR1 SEHNR, CDR2 FQNEAQ (reference sequence). Data came from immunoSEQ multiplex PCR; TCRdb stores just in-frame clones and leaves some out. The table records roughly 660,000 clones, roughly 90% of them present only once. These data are also associated with another study on human thymus T cells. That source reports: Reports from related research described highly overlapping thymic repertoires among unrelated individuals.

This chain links TRBV7-9 with TRBJ2-1, with 8 bases fitting TRBD2. The sequenced sample was thymocytes. The TCR sequence derives from a boy under two years old with a congenital heart defect. The CDR3 nucleotides read TGTGCCTCCGGGGGTACTAGCGGACTCATGGTGGGATATGAGCAGTTCTTC. Translation: CASGGTSGLMVGYEQFF.